This T cell receptor (beta chain) was sequenced for a study of shared clonotypes between healthy human individuals (dated by TCRdb to about 2020). For context, the study as a whole: Two women and a few men aged 18 to 49 years were included in the cohort. For each donor, CD4 naive and CD4 memory were each given three plates, CD8 naive was given two plates, and CD8 memory was given one plate. Blood TCR repertoires of about five healthy adults were deeply sequenced to estimate repertoire size and the extent of clonotype sharing between individuals. Libraries were prepared and TCR repertoires were sequenced by different laboratories using diverse techniques, in order to increase sequencing depth and limit assay-specific biases. Each donor's leukapheresis produced roughly between about 0.8 and 10 billion PBMCs.

Healthy HIV-negative adults with no recently reported acute infections or vaccinations were included as donors. Only Caucasian adults living in Nashville, Tennessee, USA were represented among the donors. CD4+ T cells were enriched by magnetic negative selection; naive cells were then positively selected on CD45RA, and the negative fraction formed the memory subset. After blood collection by leukapheresis, PBMCs were isolated using Ficoll-Histopaque density gradient centrifugation and then cryopreserved in the vapor phase of liquid nitrogen. Analytical flow cytometry was used to check the purity and quantity of each magnetically sorted T cell population. Genomic DNA was isolated from each sorted fraction and quantified by UV absorbance on a Nanodrop 2000c. With regard to this clone: Its target antigen remains unknown. No base quality information exists; no much larger clone differs at one position. Distinct nucleotide sequences in the sample also encode this CDR3.

TCR CDR3 regions were amplified from genomic DNA by multiplex PCR using the deep immunoSEQ assay. Extracted genomic DNA from each cell subset was spread evenly across all wells of several immunoSEQ 96-well plates, with each plate serving as a replicate. For sorted subsets, each replicate PCR was loaded with 200 ng genomic DNA, equivalent to approximately 27,000 T cell genomes. Purified libraries were measured with a Qubit 3.0 fluorometer, size-checked on a Bioanalyzer 2100, and measured again with the KAPA Library Quantification kit. Every immunoSEQ 96-well plate was sequenced on a dedicated single-read 150-cycle Illumina NextSeq 550 flow cell. The paper's data handling went like this. Because the immunoSEQ output held only junctional sequences and lacked quality scores, the filtering could not match the filtering applied to full-length reads. Sequences were annotated with PyIR, a Python wrapper for IgBLAST v1.9, using IMGT germline references to assign V/J genes and CDR3. Reads with weak V/J assignments (E-value above 1e-6), missing CDR3, stop codons, out-of-frame junctions, or ambiguous translated residues were removed. A V3J clonotype was defined by an identical inferred V gene, J gene, and CDR3 amino acid sequence. The percentage overlap between two repertoires was calculated by dividing the number of shared unique clonotypes by the size of the smaller repertoire. Three approaches were used to assess repertoire richness: RTK rarefaction, the Chao1 estimator, and Recon v2.1 estimates of unobserved clonotypes. Generation probabilities were computed with OLGA for all TCRbeta clonotypes obtained by the gDNA method from four donors. Here the immuneACCESS table is served through TCRdb, limited to in-frame sequences with V and J called. Missing clones are a known gap in these copies; in checked studies unresolved V genes cover under half, and the rest lacks a known reason. That table furnishes V, J and clone size, whereas the DNA furnished D and trimming. The sample data list 2.5 million or so clones, and more than 80% of these were observed just once. 0.14% of the sample goes to the ten largest clones.

Measured from the cysteine to the phenylalanine, the CDR3 is 16 residues long. Solely the CDR3 DNA is kept, with 48 bases framed from the first base. V is cut back by 0 bases and J by 2 bases, with 2 bases in the junction unmatched. From the germline V gene, CDR1 is SGHRS and CDR2 is YFSETQ. Overall study outcomes, separate from this receptor: Only blood was sampled, and tissue TCR repertoires likely differ from those in blood. The small number of donors limited the genetic and exposure-history diversity represented. Based on pairwise subsampling, the degree of clonotype sharing among donors was expected to be affected by sequencing depth. Clonotypes shared by all four sorted-subset donors showed higher generation probabilities than non-shared clonotypes. When a few donors were compared, the shared fraction of clonotypes was roughly 5% for naive CD4, 3.5% to 4% for naive CD8, 2.3% for memory CD4, and 0.4% for memory CD8. Naive subsets generally had larger estimated clonotype richness than memory subsets did. Incomplete sequencing was indicated by rarefaction of sorted-subset datasets, despite the large sequencing depth.

Sequencing was done on a sample of naive CD4+ T cells sorted from blood. What the cell subset or site label conveys for this sample: CD45RA+ positively selected. The rearranged chain carries TRBV5-1 and TRBJ2-1, with TRBD2 identical over 10 junction bases. This clonotype was obtained from a young man in good health. The CDR3 has the sequence CASSLVLAGAYNEQFF. The DNA is as follows: TGCGCCAGCAGCTTGGTCCTAGCGGGGGCCTACAATGAGCAGTTCTTC.